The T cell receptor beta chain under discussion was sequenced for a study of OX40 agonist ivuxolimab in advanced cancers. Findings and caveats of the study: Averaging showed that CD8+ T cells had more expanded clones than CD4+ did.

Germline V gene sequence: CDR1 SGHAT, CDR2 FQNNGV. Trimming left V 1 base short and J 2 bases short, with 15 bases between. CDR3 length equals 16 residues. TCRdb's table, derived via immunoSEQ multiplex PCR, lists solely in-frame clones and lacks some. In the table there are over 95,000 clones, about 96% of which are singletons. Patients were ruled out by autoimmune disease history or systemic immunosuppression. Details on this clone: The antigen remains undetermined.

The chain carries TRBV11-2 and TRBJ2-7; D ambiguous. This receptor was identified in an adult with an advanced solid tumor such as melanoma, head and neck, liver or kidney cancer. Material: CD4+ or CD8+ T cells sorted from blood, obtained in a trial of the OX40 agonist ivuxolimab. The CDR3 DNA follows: TGTGCCAGCAGCTTAGGTGTGTGGACCCTTGCCTACGAGCAGTACTTC. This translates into CASSLGVWTLAYEQYF.